This T cell receptor beta chain was documented in a study of CD8 T cells in ankylosing spondylitis. Study-level points and caveats: Ankylosing spondylitis blood seemed to carry a telltale TCR beta motif made of several highly homologous variants.

This clonotype was detected only a few times. Antigen: not known. Trimming left V 7 bases short and J 1 base short, with 15 bases between. In germline, CDR1 is MNHNS, CDR2 SASEGT. The CDR3 runs 15 residues. TCRdb reprocessed the 5' RACE reads with MiXCR, giving one entry per CDR3 protein. The sample comprises around 440,000 distinct CDR3 sequences, roughly 18% of which are singletons, and just over 1% rests with the top ten. Material for sequencing was blood, either unsorted or a sorted T cell fraction (not recorded which). The chain couples TRBV6-1 to TRBJ2-3; D gene uncertain. The TCR comes from a male donor with ankylosing spondylitis. CDR3 in DNA: TGTGCCAGCACACCGACAAGGTCTGGCACAGATACGCAGTATTTT. It specifies CASTPTRSGTDTQYF.